Detailed here is one TCR beta chain. Antigen: not known. Using immunoSEQ multiplex PCR, the repertoire was profiled, and TCRdb retains in-frame clones only, with some absent. The sample lists 45,000 to 50,000 clones; roughly 89% were seen once. The sample belongs to a study of OX40 agonist ivuxolimab in advanced cancers. Study-level background: An anti-OX40 (CD134) antibody with agonistic activity, ivuxolimab, was administered to patients.

Study-wide results and caveats: There was clonal expansion of CD4+ and CD8+ blood T cells by week 6 at 0.1 to 3.0 mg/kg. Partial responders dosed at 0.1-3.0 mg/kg displayed clonal expansion ranking among the lowest.

Sample: CD4+ or CD8+ T cells sorted from blood, taken in a trial of the OX40 agonist ivuxolimab. This TCR came from an adult with an advanced solid tumor such as melanoma, head and neck, liver or kidney cancer.

In DNA, the CDR3 is TGTGCCAGCAGCGTAGTTCAGGGGACAGATACGCAGTATTTT. Translating gives CASSVVQGTDTQYF. This rearrangement joins TRBV9 to TRBJ2-3, with D perhaps matching TRBD1 (6 bases). The CDR3 sequence is 14 residues long. CDR1 and CDR2 (germline): SGDLS, YYNGEE. V was shortened by 0 bases and J by 3 bases, with 8 bases between the two germline ends.